This passage covers 23 T cell receptor beta chains from one sample sequenced in a study of shared clonotypes between healthy human individuals. Sequenced by immunoSEQ multiplex PCR; TCRdb stores in-frame clones only, minus some. The data contain hundreds of thousands of clones, approximately 79% of them seen just once; the ten biggest clones take up under 2%. The specimen sequenced was memory CD4+ T cells sorted from blood. Subset defined: CD45RA-negative fraction. These receptors all come from a woman younger than 45 in good health.

The J gene is TRBJ2-5, the V gene TRBV6-1; 13 bases fit TRBD2. V was clipped by 3 bases and J by 4 bases; unmatched bases: 2. The CDR3 runs to 15 residues. CDR1 and CDR2 (germline): MNHNS, SASEGT. The CDR3 spells CASSEGLAGRETQYF. CDR3 DNA: TGTGCCAGCAGTGAGGGACTAGCGGGGCGAGAGACCCAGTACTTC.

This clone was counted between two and nine times. CDR3 protein: CASTRLAGGPGEQYF. CDR3 coding DNA: TGTGCCAGCACCAGACTAGCGGGAGGGCCAGGCGAGCAGTACTTC. The chain couples TRBV2 to TRBJ2-7; TRBD2 matches 14 bases. V shed 7 bases, J shed 6 bases, and the junction held 8 bases outside the gene matches. The CDR3 contains 15 residues. Germline V gene data show CDR1 as SNHLY and CDR2 as FYNNEI.

This clone was seen once. The V call is TRBV2, the J call TRBJ2-7; 8 bases agree with TRBD1. Looked up from germline, CDR1 is SNHLY and CDR2 is FYNNEI. J lost 6 bases, V lost 3 bases, and 10 bases had no gene match. The CDR3 extends over 15 amino acids. CDR3 loop: CASSDRGQALGEQYF. CDR3 nucleotides: TGTGCCAGCAGTGACCGGGGACAGGCCCTGGGCGAGCAGTACTTC. The whole variable domain, filled in from reference TRBV2 and TRBJ2-7, reads EPEVTQTPSHQVTQMGQEVILRCVPISNHLYFYWYRQILGQKVEFLVSFYNNEISEKSEIFDDQFSVERPDGSNFTLKIRSTKLEDSAMYFCASSDRGQALGEQYFGPGTRLTVT.

The CDR3 protein is CATRQGARPTGELFF. For the CDR3, the DNA is TGTGCCACAAGACAGGGGGCGAGGCCCACCGGGGAGCTGTTTTTT. The J gene is TRBJ2-2, the V gene TRBV19, with 10 nucleotides matching TRBD1. CDR1 LNHDA and CDR2 SQIVND come from the germline V gene (reference sequence). The CDR3 contains 15 residues. The J segment lost 4 bases and the V segment lost 10 bases, leaving 9 bases of the junction unmatched.

The rearrangement uses TRBV19 and TRBJ1-5; D remains unclear. V lost 5 bases to trimming and J lost 3 bases, with 11 bases between them. CDR3 length: 14 amino acids. Germline V gives CDR1 LNHDA, CDR2 SQIVND (reference sequence). CDR3 sequence reads: CASSSRHSNQPQHF. In nucleotides, the CDR3 is TGTGCCAGTAGTTCCCGACATTCCAATCAGCCCCAGCATTTT. Full variable domain (missing parts from reference TRBV19 and TRBJ1-5): DGGITQSPKYLFRKEGQNVTLSCEQNLNHDAMYWYRQDPGQGLRLIYYSQIVNDFQKGDIAEGYSVSREKKESFPLTVTSAQKNPTAFYLCASSSRHSNQPQHFGDGTRLSIL.

The V and J genes are TRBV11-2 and TRBJ2-3; 14 positions agree with TRBD2. Germline CDR1 reads SGHAT; CDR2 reads FQNNGV. The CDR3 is made up of 18 amino acids. Unmatched junction bases numbered 9, after V lost 3 bases and J lost 4 bases. CDR3 sequence (DNA): TGTGCCAGCAGCTTCGGGACTAGCGGGAGTGGGTCCGCAGATACGCAGTATTTT. This translates into CASSFGTSGSGSADTQYF.

V is TRBV6-6 and J is TRBJ1-5; D uncertain. V was cut by 4 bases and J by 2 bases, with 6 bases left in between. From germline, CDR1 is MNHNY and CDR2 SVGAGI (reference sequence). The CDR3 consists of 13 residues. The CDR3 loop reads CASSLERNQPQHF. The CDR3 region has the DNA TGTGCCAGCAGTTTGGAACGCAATCAGCCCCAGCATTTT.

The rearrangement uses TRBV27 and TRBJ2-5, with 9 positions matching TRBD2. The junction had 12 bases not matched to a gene; V was cut back by 6 bases and J by 7 bases. CDR3 length: 15 amino acids. Per germline, CDR1 MNHEY and CDR2 SMNVEV (reference sequence). The chain's CDR3 is CASRDDFSGSLTQYF. Written as DNA, the CDR3 is TGTGCCAGCAGGGATGACTTTAGCGGGAGTTTGACCCAGTACTTC.

This chain connects TRBV7-9 to TRBJ2-3; 11 bases line up with TRBD2. Germline-derived CDR1 and CDR2 are SEHNR and FQNEAQ (reference sequence). J was trimmed by 8 bases and V by 3 bases; bases with no gene match: 10. The CDR3 loop spans 16 amino acids. The CDR3 region is CASSLYSGRATSTQYF. In nucleotides, the CDR3 is TGTGCCAGCAGCTTGTATAGCGGGAGGGCCACCAGTACGCAGTATTTT.

This CDR3 reads CASSAMPGTIAETQYF. CDR3 in DNA: TGTGCCAGCAGCGCAATGCCCGGGACAATAGCGGAGACCCAGTACTTC. The J gene is TRBJ2-5, the V gene TRBV7-6, with a weak D call TRBD1 (6 bases). The CDR3 has 16 residues. The germline CDR1 and CDR2 sequences are SGHVS and FNYEAQ. With 5 bases removed from V and 5 bases from J, the gap between germline ends came to 21 bases.

CDR3 DNA: TGTGCCAGCAGTTACTCCCCCACAGGGGGTACCTACGAGCAGTACTTC. Translating it yields CASSYSPTGGTYEQYF. The chain carries TRBV6-6 and TRBJ2-7; 8 bases line up with TRBD1. Germline V lookup: CDR1 MNHNY, CDR2 SVGAGI (reference sequence). The CDR3 spans 16 residues. Trimming cost V 0 bases and J 2 bases; bases outside gene matches: 6.

The chain employs TRBV25-1 and TRBJ2-5; D ambiguous. The V gene's germline CDR1 is MGHDK and CDR2 SYGVNS. The CDR3 contains 15 residues. V dropped 3 bases and J dropped 5 bases, with 16 bases sitting between them. This chain's CDR3 is CASSDPKGPRETQYF. The CDR3 nucleotides read TGTGCCAGCAGTGACCCGAAGGGCCCTCGGGAGACCCAGTACTTC.

V is TRBV19 and J is TRBJ1-2; weak D call: TRBD1 (5 bases). CDR3 length: 11 residues. Germline V gene data show CDR1 as LNHDA and CDR2 as SQIVND (reference sequence). V was pared by 7 bases and J by 2 bases, with 5 bases between. CDR3 region: CASTGNYGYTF. The CDR3 bases are TGTGCCAGTACAGGGAACTATGGCTACACCTTC.

This chain connects TRBV5-1 to TRBJ2-7; 11 bases fit TRBD2. Germline CDR1 SGHRS, CDR2 YFSETQ. The V gene end was trimmed by 5 bases and the J gene end by 1 base; junction bases not matched to a gene: 5. CDR3 length: 15 amino acids. As DNA, the CDR3 is TGCGCCAGCAGACCTGGGACTAGCGGATCCTACGAGCAGTACTTC. Amino acids: CASRPGTSGSYEQYF. Full variable domain (missing parts from reference TRBV5-1 and TRBJ2-7): KAGVTQTPRYLIKTRGQQVTLSCSPISGHRSVSWYQQTPGQGLQFLFEYFSETQRNKGNFPGRFSGRQFSNSRSEMNVSTLELGDSALYLCASRPGTSGSYEQYFGPGTRLTVT.

Only one count was recorded for this clone. J is TRBJ1-1 and V is TRBV5-1, with 7 bases fitting TRBD1. Unmatched junction bases numbered 4, after V lost 2 bases and J lost 3 bases. Per the germline V gene, CDR1 is SGHRS and CDR2 is YFSETQ. The CDR3 spans 14 residues. CDR3 residues: CASSFDRVDTEAFF. In DNA, the CDR3 is TGCGCCAGCAGCTTCGACAGGGTGGACACTGAAGCTTTCTTT.

This rearrangement joins TRBV5-4 to TRBJ2-7; 13 bases are a match to TRBD2. The germline V gene has CDR1 SGHNT and CDR2 YYREEE (reference sequence). The CDR3 has 14 residues. Germline trimming cut 4 bases from V and 7 bases from J; bases unmatched to any gene: 5. The CDR3 spells CASSPGTSGTEQYF. The DNA of the CDR3 is TGTGCCAGCAGCCCGGGGACTAGCGGGACTGAGCAGTACTTC.

The chain's CDR3 is CASSPVTSGRAETQYF. The CDR3 nucleotides read TGTGCCAGCTCACCCGTTACTAGCGGGAGGGCGGAGACCCAGTACTTC. The V gene is TRBV18, the J gene TRBJ2-5; 13 bases agree with TRBD2. Germline V gives CDR1 KGHSH, CDR2 LQKENI. This CDR3 comprises 16 residues. V was pared by 3 bases and J by 5 bases, with 6 bases of the junction left unmatched.

This chain connects TRBV7-8 to TRBJ1-2; D gene ambiguous. The ends were cut back, 1 base at V and 3 bases at J, with 9 bases in the middle. The CDR3 runs to 14 residues. Germline CDR1 reads SGHVS; CDR2 reads FQNEAQ. CDR3 DNA sequence: TGTGCCAGCAGCTTAGTACGTGGGGACTATGGCTACACCTTC. Its translation: CASSLVRGDYGYTF.

V and J are TRBV10-1 and TRBJ1-1; no clear D. The CDR3 is 13 residues long. V was trimmed by 2 bases and J by 1 base, leaving 5 bases between them. Germline loops: CDR1 WNHNN, CDR2 SYGVQD (reference sequence). In nucleotides, the CDR3 is TGCGCCAGCAGTGAGCAGGAGAACACTGAAGCTTTCTTT. Residues: CASSEQENTEAFF.

The chain uses TRBV15 and TRBJ2-7, with 9 bases matching TRBD1. Germline CDR1 reads LNHNV; CDR2 reads YYDKDF (reference sequence). The CDR3 runs 16 residues. Trimming at V came to 3 bases and at J to 7 bases, leaving 13 bases not matched to a gene. The CDR3 DNA follows: TGTGCCACCAGCAGCCGATCCGGGACAGGGACTCGGGAGCAGTACTTC. This sequence encodes CATSSRSGTGTREQYF.

This clone was seen once. The chain carries TRBV27 and TRBJ1-1; D gene ambiguous. The CDR3 is made up of 14 amino acids. Germline assignment: CDR1 MNHEY and CDR2 SMNVEV (reference sequence). Trimming took off 6 bases at V and 5 bases at J, with 16 bases between the two ends. CDR3 protein: CASSRLGVITEAFF. The DNA for the CDR3 is TGTGCCAGCAGCCGCCTCGGGGTAATTACTGAAGCTTTCTTT.

V and J are TRBV19 and TRBJ1-5; 7 bases fit TRBD1. Germline V CDR1 and CDR2: LNHDA, SQIVND (reference sequence). V trimming: 4 bases; J trimming: 2 bases; junction bases outside the gene matches: 8. The CDR3 is made up of 16 amino acids. The CDR3: CASSNGGGTGNQPQHF. The CDR3 DNA follows: TGTGCCAGTAGTAATGGGGGAGGGACAGGCAATCAGCCCCAGCATTTT.

This clone was counted once. This rearrangement joins TRBV6-1 to TRBJ1-2, with 11 bases fitting TRBD1. Trimming at V came to 7 bases and at J to 4 bases, leaving 8 bases not matched to a gene. The CDR3 sequence is 15 residues long. Germline V gene data show CDR1 as MNHNS and CDR2 as SASEGT. CDR3 bases: TGTGCCAGCACCGACCCGGGACAGGGGGTCTATGGCTACACCTTC. It encodes CASTDPGQGVYGYTF.